These T cell receptor beta chains were read from a single sample in a study of regulatory T cells in long-lasting Graves disease. Each CDR3 protein is one row after TCRdb ran MiXCR on the multiplex PCR reads. The sample comprises hundreds of thousands of distinct CDR3 sequences, roughly a sixth of which are singletons, and approximately 21% rests with the top ten. The source was peripheral blood mononuclear cells (PBMCs), collected at new diagnosis, from a patient treated with antithyroid drugs. The receptors originated from a female donor with Graves disease. Each CDR3 is given with its conserved first and last residue. The D gene is left open where the match is weak. A clone size is listed for some rows: how often the clone was seen (once, few, many), or a class if it is expanded.

clone_size d_call j_call v_call cdr3_nt cdr3_aa
many NA TRBJ1-6 TRBV11-2 TGTGCCAGCAGCTTAGAACCCTCTTCTAATTCACCCCTCCACTTT CASSLEPSSNSPLHF
many TRBD1 TRBJ2-5 TRBV20-1 TGCACTCAAACCTCCCCGGGACAGGGGCCAGAGACCCAGTACTTC CTQTSPGQGPETQYF
many NA TRBJ1-1 TRBV29-1 TGCAGCGCGGGGCTAGGGGACAACACTGAAGCTTTCTTT CSAGLGDNTEAFF
many NA TRBJ2-1 TRBV4-1 TGCGCCAGCAGCCAAGAGAAGTCGCTAGCCTCCTTTGAGCAGTTCTTC CASSQEKSLASFEQFF
many NA TRBJ1-1 TRBV7-2 TGTGCCAGCAGCCCACGACGGGGGACTGAAGCTTTCTTT CASSPRRGTEAFF
many NA TRBJ2-5 TRBV5-1 TGCGCCAGCAGCTTTAGTCGAGAGACCCAGTACTTC CASSFSRETQYF
many NA TRBJ2-3 TRBV6-1 TGTGCCACCCGGGATTTCGGGTACCGAAGCACAGATACGCAGTATTTT CATRDFGYRSTDTQYF
many NA TRBJ1-1 TRBV27 TGTGCCAGCAGTTTATTGGGCAGGAACACTGAAGCTTTCTTT CASSLLGRNTEAFF
many NA TRBJ1-2 TRBV29-1 TGCAGCGTTGAGATGGGGGTTCATGGCTACACCTTC CSVEMGVHGYTF
NA NA TRBJ2-3 TRBV5-5 TGTGCCAGCAACCAAACACGAGATACGCAGTATTTT CASNQTRDTQYF
few TRBD1 TRBJ2-7 TRBV9 TGTGCCAGCAGCGGCCGGACAGGGCTAAGTGGCGAGCAGTACTTC CASSGRTGLSGEQYF
many TRBD1 TRBJ2-7 TRBV7-2 TGTGCCAGCAGCTCCCCTTCTGGGACAGGGGGCGGGTACGAGCAGTACTTC CASSSPSGTGGGYEQYF
many NA TRBJ1-1 TRBV6-2/TRBV6-3 TGTGCCAGCAGTTACACCTATGGGGGGACTGAAGCTTTCTTT CASSYTYGGTEAFF
NA NA TRBJ1-5 TRBV28 TGTGCCAGCGGCGGTAGGGGCCGGCAGCCCCAGCATTTT CASGGRGRQPQHF
NA TRBD1 TRBJ1-6 TRBV6-2/TRBV6-3 TGTGCCAGCAGACCGACAGGGGGTGATTCACCCCTCCACTTT CASRPTGGDSPLHF
NA NA TRBJ1-5 TRBV28 TGTGCCAGCAGCGTCCGACCTCAGCCCCAGCATTTT CASSVRPQPQHF
many TRBD2 TRBJ2-3 TRBV12-3/TRBV12-4 TGTGCCAGCAGTTTTACCGGGAGGGCCCTTACAGATACGCAGTATTTT CASSFTGRALTDTQYF
few TRBD2 TRBJ2-2 TRBV15 TGTGCCACCGGTAGAAGGACTAGCGGGAGTAGCGGGGAGCTGTTTTTT CATGRRTSGSSGELFF
NA NA TRBJ2-7 TRBV13 TGTGCCAGCAGCTCAACCGGGACAAACTACTACGAGCAGTACTTC CASSSTGTNYYEQYF
many NA TRBJ2-7 TRBV28 TGTGCCAGCAGTCCGCCTCGAAGTTTAAGATACGAGCAGTACTTC CASSPPRSLRYEQYF
many NA TRBJ1-1 TRBV7-9 TGTGCCAGCAGCTTTACAGGGAGTTTACCTGAAGCTTTCTTT CASSFTGSLPEAFF
few TRBD1 TRBJ1-5 TRBV24-1 TGTGCCACCTCAAGACCCGGGGCAGGGGGAAATCAGCCCCAGCATTTT CATSRPGAGGNQPQHF
many TRBD2 TRBJ2-3 TRBV30 TGTGCCTGGAGTGCCCCTCTGGCGGGAGGCACAGATACGCAGTATTTT CAWSAPLAGGTDTQYF
few NA TRBJ2-3 TRBV5-1 TGCGCCAGCAGCTTGGTTGGGGGGGCCCCAGATACGCAGTATTTT CASSLVGGAPDTQYF
many NA TRBJ2-1 TRBV4-1 TGCGCCAGCAGCCATTTATTCTCCAGGGGAGGAGGCAATGAGCAGTTCTTC CASSHLFSRGGGNEQFF
many NA TRBJ1-2 TRBV9 TGTGCCAGCAGCGTAGAAGTGTCGAGCCCTGCCTATGGCTACACCTTC CASSVEVSSPAYGYTF
many NA TRBJ2-3 TRBV18 TGTGCCAGCTCACCACCGGTGACAGATACGCAGTATTTT CASSPPVTDTQYF
NA NA TRBJ1-2 TRBV6-5 TGTGCCAGCAGTTACCGGGGGACACATGGCTACACCTTC CASSYRGTHGYTF
NA TRBD2 TRBJ2-7 TRBV30 TGTGCCTGGAGTCAAACTAGCGGGCCGTTCTACGAGCAGTACTTC CAWSQTSGPFYEQYF
many NA TRBJ1-3 TRBV12-3/TRBV12-4 TGTGCCAGCAGTTTAAACGGGAACTCTGGAAACACCATATATTTT CASSLNGNSGNTIYF
many NA TRBJ1-5 TRBV19 TGTGCCAGTAGTATAGATCGGCCAGGGATTAATCAGCCCCAGCATTTT CASSIDRPGINQPQHF
NA NA TRBJ1-5 TRBV12-3/TRBV12-4 TGTGCCAGCAGTTTCACAGAGGATGGGCCCCAGCATTTT CASSFTEDGPQHF
many TRBD1 TRBJ1-4 TRBV7-6 TGTGCCAGCAGCCTGACGCGGACAGGGAGTGCAACTAATGAAAAACTGTTTTTT CASSLTRTGSATNEKLFF
many NA TRBJ1-3 TRBV19 TGTGCCAGTACCCGGTCCGGCGCATCGTCTGGAAACACCATATATTTT CASTRSGASSGNTIYF
NA NA TRBJ1-2 TRBV9 TGTGCCAGCAGCGTATCACAAGGTGACTATGGCTACACCTTC CASSVSQGDYGYTF